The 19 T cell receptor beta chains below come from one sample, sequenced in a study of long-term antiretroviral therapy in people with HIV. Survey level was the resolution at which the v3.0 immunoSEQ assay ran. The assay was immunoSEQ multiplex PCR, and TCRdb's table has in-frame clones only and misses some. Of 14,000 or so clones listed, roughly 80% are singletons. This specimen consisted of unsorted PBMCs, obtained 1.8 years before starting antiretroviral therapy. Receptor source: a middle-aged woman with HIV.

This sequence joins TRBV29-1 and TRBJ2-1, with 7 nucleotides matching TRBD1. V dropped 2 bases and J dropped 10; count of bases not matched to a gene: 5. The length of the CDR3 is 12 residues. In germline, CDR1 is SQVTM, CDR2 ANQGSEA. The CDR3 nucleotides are TGCAGCGTTGAACAGGGGGTTCGGGAGCAGTTCTTC. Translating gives CSVEQGVREQFF.

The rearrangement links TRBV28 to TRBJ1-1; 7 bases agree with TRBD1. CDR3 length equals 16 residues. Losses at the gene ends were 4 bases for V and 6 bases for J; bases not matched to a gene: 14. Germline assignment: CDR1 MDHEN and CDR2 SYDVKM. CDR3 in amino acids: CASSSLDVDREAEAFF. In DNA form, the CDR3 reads TGTGCCAGCAGTTCTCTAGACGTCGACAGGGAGGCTGAAGCTTTCTTT.

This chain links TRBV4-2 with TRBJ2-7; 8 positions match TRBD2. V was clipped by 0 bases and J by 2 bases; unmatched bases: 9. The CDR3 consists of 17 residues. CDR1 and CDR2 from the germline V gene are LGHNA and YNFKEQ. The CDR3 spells CASSQDQAGAGAYEQYF. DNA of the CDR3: TGTGCCAGCAGCCAAGATCAAGCGGGGGCCGGGGCCTACGAGCAGTACTTC.

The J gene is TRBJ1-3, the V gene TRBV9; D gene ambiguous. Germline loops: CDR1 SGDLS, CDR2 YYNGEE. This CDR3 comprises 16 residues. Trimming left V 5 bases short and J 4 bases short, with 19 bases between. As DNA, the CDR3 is TGTGCCAGCAGACCTTTCGGGGATCACTCAGGAAACACCATATATTTT. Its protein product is CASRPFGDHSGNTIYF.

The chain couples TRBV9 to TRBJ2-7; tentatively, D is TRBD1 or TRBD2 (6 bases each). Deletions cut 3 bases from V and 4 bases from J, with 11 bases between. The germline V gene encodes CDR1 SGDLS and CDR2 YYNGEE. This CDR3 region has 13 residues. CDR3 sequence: CASSDGGQYEQYF. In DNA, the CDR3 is TGTGCCAGCAGCGATGGGGGGCAGTACGAGCAGTACTTC.

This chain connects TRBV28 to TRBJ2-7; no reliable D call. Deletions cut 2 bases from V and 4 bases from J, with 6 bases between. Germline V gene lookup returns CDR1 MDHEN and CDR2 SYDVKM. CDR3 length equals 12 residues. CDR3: CASSLVLYEQYF. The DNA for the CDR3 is TGTGCCAGCAGTTTAGTGCTTTACGAGCAGTACTTC.

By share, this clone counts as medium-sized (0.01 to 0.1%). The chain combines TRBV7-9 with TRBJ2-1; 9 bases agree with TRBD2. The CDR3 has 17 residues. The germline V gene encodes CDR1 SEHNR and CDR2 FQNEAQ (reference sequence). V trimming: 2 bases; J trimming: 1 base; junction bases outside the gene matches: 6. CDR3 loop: CASSLKSSGISYNEQFF. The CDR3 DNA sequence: TGTGCCAGCAGCTTAAAGTCTAGCGGGATTTCCTACAATGAGCAGTTCTTC.

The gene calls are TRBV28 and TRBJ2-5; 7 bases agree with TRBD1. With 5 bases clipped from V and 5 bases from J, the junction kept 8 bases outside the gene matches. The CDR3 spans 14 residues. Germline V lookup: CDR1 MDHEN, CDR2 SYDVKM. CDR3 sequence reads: CASSVGQAPETQYF. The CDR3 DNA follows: TGTGCCAGCAGTGTAGGACAGGCTCCGGAGACCCAGTACTTC.

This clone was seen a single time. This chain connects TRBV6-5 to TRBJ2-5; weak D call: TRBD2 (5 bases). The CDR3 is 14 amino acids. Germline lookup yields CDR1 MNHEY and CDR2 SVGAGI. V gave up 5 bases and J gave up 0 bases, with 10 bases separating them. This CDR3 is CASSGGPYQETQYF. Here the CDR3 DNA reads TGTGCCAGCAGTGGAGGACCGTACCAAGAGACCCAGTACTTC.

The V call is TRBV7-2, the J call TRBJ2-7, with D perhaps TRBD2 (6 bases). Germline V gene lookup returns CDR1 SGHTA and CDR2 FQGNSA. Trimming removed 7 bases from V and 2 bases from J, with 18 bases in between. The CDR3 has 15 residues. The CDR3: CASNFPGLSTYEQYF. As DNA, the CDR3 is TGTGCCAGCAACTTCCCGGGACTGTCTACCTACGAGCAGTACTTC.

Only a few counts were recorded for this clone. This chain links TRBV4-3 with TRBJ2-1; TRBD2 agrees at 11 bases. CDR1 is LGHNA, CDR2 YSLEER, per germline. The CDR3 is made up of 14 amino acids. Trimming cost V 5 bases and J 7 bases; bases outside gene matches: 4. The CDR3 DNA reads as TGCGCCAGCAGCTTCCGGACTAGCGGGAATGAGCAGTTCTTC. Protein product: CASSFRTSGNEQFF.

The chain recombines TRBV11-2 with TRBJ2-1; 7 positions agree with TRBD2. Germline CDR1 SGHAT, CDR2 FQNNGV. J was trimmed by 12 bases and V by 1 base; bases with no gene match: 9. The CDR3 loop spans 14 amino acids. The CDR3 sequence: CASSLAGTTLGQFF. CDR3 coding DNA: TGTGCCAGCAGCTTAGCCGGGACTACCCTAGGGCAGTTCTTC.

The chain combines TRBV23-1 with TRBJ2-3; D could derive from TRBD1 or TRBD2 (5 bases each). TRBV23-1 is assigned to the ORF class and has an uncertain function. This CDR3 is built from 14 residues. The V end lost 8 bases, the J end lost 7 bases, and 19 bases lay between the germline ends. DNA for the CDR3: TGCGCCAGCCCCCCGGGACGGCTGTTCAATACGCAGTATTTT. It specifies CASPPGRLFNTQYF.

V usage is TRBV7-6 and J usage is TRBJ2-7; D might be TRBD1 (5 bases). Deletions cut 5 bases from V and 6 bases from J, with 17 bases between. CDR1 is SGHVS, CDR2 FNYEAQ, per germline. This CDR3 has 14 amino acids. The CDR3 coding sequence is TGTGCCAGCAGCCGGACCCCCCAGGGCATCGAGCAGTACTTC. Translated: CASSRTPQGIEQYF.

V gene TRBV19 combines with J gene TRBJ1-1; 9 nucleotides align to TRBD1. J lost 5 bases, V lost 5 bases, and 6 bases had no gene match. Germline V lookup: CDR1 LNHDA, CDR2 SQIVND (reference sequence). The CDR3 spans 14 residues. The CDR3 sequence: CASSADRGWTEAFF. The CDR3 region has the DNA TGTGCCAGTAGTGCCGACAGGGGGTGGACTGAAGCTTTCTTT.

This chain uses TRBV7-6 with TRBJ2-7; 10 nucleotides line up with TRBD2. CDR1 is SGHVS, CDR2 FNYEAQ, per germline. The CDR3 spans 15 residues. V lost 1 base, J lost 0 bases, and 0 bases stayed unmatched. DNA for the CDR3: TGTGCCAGCAGCTTAGGGACTAGCGGCTCCTACGAGCAGTACTTC. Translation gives CASSLGTSGSYEQYF.

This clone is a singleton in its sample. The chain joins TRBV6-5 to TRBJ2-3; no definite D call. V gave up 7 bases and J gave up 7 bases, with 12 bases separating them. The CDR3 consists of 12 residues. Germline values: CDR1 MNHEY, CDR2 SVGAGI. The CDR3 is CASKADPNTQYF. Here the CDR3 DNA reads TGTGCCAGCAAGGCTGACCCCAATACGCAGTATTTT.

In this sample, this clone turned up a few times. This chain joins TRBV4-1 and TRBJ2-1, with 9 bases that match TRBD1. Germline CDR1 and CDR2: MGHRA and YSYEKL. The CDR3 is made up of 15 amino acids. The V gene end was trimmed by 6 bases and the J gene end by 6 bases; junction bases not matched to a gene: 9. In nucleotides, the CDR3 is TGCGCCAGCAGTTCCCCGGGACAGGGTGTCAATGAGCAGTTCTTC. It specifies CASSSPGQGVNEQFF.

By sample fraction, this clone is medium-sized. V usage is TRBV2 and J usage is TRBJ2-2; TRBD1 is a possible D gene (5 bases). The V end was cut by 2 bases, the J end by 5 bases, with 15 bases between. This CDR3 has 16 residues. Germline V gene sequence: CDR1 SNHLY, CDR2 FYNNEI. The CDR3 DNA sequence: TGTGCCAGCAGTGAAAGGGCAGGGTTACAGACCGGGGAGCTGTTTTTT. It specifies CASSERAGLQTGELFF.